The entry below describes one T cell receptor (beta chain). The antigen is undetermined. The CDR3 loop spans 14 amino acids. Trimming at V came to 4 bases and at J to 5 bases, leaving 7 bases not matched to a gene. CDR1 and CDR2 (germline): SGHRS, YFSETQ. In the PCR, 60 Vbeta and 13 Jbeta primers were used. TCRdb's copy holds only in-frame clones and misses some; the assay was immunoSEQ multiplex PCR. Altogether fewer than 150,000 clones are present, about 78% being singletons, with the ten largest covering 1% to 1.5%. The entry originates in a study of cytomegalovirus exposure and HLA in healthy donors. Study-wide background: Counted in an early data release were roughly 87 million unique TCRs from HLA-typed donors. Notes on the study in general: Reports credit the classifier with highly specific, highly sensitive diagnosis of cytomegalovirus status. In most subjects, TCR beta sequences reportedly gave accurate predictions of HLA-A and HLA-B alleles.

This clonotype originated in a middle-aged man in good health and CMV-seronegative. The sequenced sample was PBMCs. This sequence joins TRBV5-1 and TRBJ1-1, with 8 bases fitting TRBD1. CDR3 amino acids: CASSETTGETEAFF. CDR3 nucleotides: TGCGCCAGCAGCGAAACGACAGGGGAAACTGAAGCTTTCTTT.